The rows below give T cell receptor beta chains drawn from one sample of a study of blood T cell repertoires in COVID-19. The table came from immunoSEQ multiplex PCR; TCRdb's copy has only in-frame clones and leaves some out. Seen here are around 420,000 clones, roughly 87% observed once, and the top ten hold 2% to 2.5%. Sample: PBMCs or T cells enriched from blood (not recorded which). Receptor source: a woman between 40 and 55 years old with acute COVID-19. The CDR3 runs from the conserved cysteine through the conserved F or W. The order of the fields is V gene, J gene, clone size, CDR3 protein. Clone size appears in some rows only: once, few, many, or a class for an expanded clone.

TRBV27	TRBJ2-5	-	CASSTQGGQETQYF
TRBV2	TRBJ2-1	once	CASRGGRGRGPVIGEQFF
TRBV19	TRBJ1-2	-	CASSILGALYGYTF
TRBV6-1	TRBJ1-1	-	CASSGRRDSRSPGAEAFF
TRBV19	TRBJ2-2	-	CASSLGGRETGELFF
TRBV14	TRBJ2-7	-	CASSQDLASYEQYF
TRBV2	TRBJ2-7	once	CASSGLAGSYEQYF
TRBV4-1	TRBJ2-5	-	CASSKGTYDETQYF
TRBV6-5	TRBJ1-1	-	CASSLDSYTEAFF
TRBV6-5	TRBJ2-7	once	CASSYQAGGIEQYF
TRBV2	TRBJ2-7	-	CASSVGLAGYEQYF
TRBV29-1	TRBJ1-2	-	CSADFRGDYGYTF
TRBV7-8	TRBJ2-7	-	CASSLGGGGVRRESYEQYF
TRBV7-6	TRBJ2-7	-	CASSLARGGFDEQYF
TRBV24-1	TRBJ2-2	few	CATSDSAGARTGELFF
TRBV30	TRBJ2-7	-	CAWSVGTGSLQYF
TRBV5-8	TRBJ1-5	-	CASSFRDRGSPRPQHF
TRBV6-5	TRBJ1-2	-	CATRTGRVRDGYTF
TRBV9	TRBJ2-2	-	CASSPGGYLPPGELFF
TRBV10-3	TRBJ2-6	once	CAISESSSTSGANVLTF
TRBV5-4	TRBJ2-3	-	CASSSGQGWTDTQYF
TRBV7-2	TRBJ2-1	-	CASSLGGGASNEQFF
TRBV5-1	TRBJ2-5	-	CASSKEGLETQYF
TRBV19	TRBJ2-2	-	CASSLDSSPGELFF
TRBV29-1	TRBJ2-3	-	CSVVGRQGRSTDTQYF
TRBV11-2	TRBJ1-1	-	CASSYKDRASEAFF
TRBV7-8	TRBJ2-4	-	CASSPDRAKNIQYF
TRBV3-1/TRBV3-2	TRBJ1-5	-	CASSQDNGQPQHF
TRBV5-1	TRBJ2-7	-	CASSLVLGGDSYEQYF